This T cell receptor (beta chain) stems from a study of breast tumors, draining lymph nodes, adjacent tissues. Per the germline V gene, CDR1 is LGHNA and CDR2 is YNFKEQ. This CDR3 contains 18 residues. Trimming stripped 1 base from V and 2 bases from J, with 21 bases between. TCRdb re-derived calls from the multiplex PCR reads in MiXCR, one entry per CDR3 protein. The sample lists tens of thousands of distinct CDR3 sequences, over 60% seen once, with about 22% in the top ten. The rearrangement links TRBV4-2 to TRBJ2-7; D is perhaps TRBD1 or TRBD2 (5 bases each). The sequence was collected from a female donor with breast cancer. Some clones in this sample may be carry-over from other donors' samples. Specimen: tumor-adjacent breast tissue. The DNA of the CDR3 is TGTGCCAGCAGCCAAGGGATCCTCCGGGGCCAGAATACCTACGAGCAGTACTTC. Encoded protein: CASSQGILRGQNTYEQYF.